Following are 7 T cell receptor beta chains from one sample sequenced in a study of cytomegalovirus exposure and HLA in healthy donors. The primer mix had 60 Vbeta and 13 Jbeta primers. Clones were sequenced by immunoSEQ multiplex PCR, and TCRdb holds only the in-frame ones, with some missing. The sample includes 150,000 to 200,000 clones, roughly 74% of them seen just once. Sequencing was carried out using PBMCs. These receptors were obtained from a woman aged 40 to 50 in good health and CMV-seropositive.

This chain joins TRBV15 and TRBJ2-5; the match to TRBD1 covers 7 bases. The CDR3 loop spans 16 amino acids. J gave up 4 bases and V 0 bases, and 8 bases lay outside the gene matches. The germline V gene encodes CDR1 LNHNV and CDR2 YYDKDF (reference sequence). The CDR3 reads CATSRDWGTEAETQYF. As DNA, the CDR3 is TGTGCCACCAGCAGAGATTGGGGGACAGAAGCAGAGACCCAGTACTTC.

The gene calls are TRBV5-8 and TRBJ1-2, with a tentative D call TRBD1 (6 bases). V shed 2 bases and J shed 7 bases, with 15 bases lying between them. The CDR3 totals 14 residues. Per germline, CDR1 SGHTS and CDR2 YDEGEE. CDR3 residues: CASSFPPWTAGYTF. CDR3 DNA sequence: TGTGCCAGCAGCTTTCCCCCCTGGACAGCTGGCTACACCTTC.

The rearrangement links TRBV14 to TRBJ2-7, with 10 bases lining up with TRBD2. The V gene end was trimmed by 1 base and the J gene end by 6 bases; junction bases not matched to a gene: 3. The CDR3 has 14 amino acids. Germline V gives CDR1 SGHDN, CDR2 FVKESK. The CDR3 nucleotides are TGTGCCAGCAGCCAAGCAAGCGGGAGGGTCGAGCAGTACTTC. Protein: CASSQASGRVEQYF.

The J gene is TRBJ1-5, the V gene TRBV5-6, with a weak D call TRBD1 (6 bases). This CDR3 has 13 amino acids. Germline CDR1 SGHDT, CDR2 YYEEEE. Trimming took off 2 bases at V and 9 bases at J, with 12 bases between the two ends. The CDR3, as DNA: TGTGCCAGCAGCTTAAACAGGGTTGGGCCCCAGCATTTT. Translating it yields CASSLNRVGPQHF.

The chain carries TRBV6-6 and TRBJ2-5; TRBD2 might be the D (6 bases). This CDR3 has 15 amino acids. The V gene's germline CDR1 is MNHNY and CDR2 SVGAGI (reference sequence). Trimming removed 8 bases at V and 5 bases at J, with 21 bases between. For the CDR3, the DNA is TGTGCCAGCCGACCCCTAGTGCGGGACTTTGAGACCCAGTACTTC. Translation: CASRPLVRDFETQYF.

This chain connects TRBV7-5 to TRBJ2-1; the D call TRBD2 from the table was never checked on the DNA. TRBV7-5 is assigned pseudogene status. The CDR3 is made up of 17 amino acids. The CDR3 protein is CARSLMVDQDYYNEQFF. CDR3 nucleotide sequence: TGTGCCAGAAGCTTAATGGTGGATCAGGACTACTACAATGAGCAGTTCTTC.

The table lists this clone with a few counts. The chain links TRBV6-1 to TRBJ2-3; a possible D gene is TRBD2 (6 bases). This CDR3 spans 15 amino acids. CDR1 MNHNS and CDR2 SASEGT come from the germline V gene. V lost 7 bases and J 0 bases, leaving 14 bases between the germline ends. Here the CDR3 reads CASNWDSSSTDTQYF. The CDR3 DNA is TGTGCCAGCAATTGGGACTCCTCTAGCACAGATACGCAGTATTTT.